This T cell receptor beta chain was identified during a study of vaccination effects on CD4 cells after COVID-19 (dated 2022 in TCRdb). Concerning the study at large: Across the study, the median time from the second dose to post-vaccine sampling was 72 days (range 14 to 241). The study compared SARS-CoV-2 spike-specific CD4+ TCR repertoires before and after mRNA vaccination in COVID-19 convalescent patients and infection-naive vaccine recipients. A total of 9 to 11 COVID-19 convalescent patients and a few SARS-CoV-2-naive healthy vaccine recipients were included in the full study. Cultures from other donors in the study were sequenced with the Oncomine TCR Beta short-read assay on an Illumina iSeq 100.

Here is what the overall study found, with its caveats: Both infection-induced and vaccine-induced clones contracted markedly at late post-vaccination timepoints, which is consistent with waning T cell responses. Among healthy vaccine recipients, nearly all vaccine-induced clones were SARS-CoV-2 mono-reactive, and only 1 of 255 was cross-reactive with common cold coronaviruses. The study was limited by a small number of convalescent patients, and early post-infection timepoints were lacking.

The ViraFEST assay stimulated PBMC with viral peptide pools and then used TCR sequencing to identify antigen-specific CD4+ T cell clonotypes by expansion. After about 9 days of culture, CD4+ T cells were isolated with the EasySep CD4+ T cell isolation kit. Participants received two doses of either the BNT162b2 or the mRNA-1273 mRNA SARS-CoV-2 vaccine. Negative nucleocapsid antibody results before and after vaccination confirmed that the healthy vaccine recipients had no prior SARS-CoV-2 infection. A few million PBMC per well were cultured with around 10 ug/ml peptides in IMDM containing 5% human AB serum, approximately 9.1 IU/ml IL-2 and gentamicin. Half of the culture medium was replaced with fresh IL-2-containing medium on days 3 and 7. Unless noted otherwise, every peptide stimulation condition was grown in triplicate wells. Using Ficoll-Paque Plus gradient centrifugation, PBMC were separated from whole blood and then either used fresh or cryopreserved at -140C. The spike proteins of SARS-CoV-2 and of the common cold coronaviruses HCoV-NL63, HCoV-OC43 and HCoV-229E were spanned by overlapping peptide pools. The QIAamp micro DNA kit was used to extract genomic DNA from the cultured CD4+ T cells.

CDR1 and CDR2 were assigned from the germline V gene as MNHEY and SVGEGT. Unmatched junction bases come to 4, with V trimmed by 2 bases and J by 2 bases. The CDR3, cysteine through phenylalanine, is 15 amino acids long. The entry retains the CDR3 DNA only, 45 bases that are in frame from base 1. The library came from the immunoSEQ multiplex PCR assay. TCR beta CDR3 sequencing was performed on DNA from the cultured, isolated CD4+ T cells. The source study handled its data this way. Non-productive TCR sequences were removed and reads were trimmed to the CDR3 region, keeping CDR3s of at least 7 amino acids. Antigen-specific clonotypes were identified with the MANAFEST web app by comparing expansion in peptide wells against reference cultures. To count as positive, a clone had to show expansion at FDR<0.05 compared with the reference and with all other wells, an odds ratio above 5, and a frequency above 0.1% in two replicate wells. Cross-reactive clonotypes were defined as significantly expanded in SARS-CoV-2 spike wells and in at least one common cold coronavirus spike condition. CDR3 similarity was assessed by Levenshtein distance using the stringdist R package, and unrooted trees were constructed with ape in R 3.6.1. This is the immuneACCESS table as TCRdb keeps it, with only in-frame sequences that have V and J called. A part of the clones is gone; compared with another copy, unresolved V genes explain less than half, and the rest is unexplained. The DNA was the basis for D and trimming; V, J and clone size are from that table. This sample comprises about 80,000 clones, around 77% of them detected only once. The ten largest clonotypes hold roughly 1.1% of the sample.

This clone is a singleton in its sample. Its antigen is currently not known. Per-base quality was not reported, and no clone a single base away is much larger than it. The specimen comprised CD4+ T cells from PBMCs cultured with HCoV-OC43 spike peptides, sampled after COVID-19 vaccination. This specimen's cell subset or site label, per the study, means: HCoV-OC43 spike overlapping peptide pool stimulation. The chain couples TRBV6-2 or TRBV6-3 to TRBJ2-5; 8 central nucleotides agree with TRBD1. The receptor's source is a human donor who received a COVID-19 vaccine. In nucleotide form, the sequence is TGTGCCAGCAGTTACGGGACAGGTGGGCAAGAGACCCAGTACTTC. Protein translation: CASSYGTGGQETQYF.